The 22 T cell receptor beta chains below were found in one sample sequenced in a study of cytomegalovirus exposure and HLA in healthy donors. Researchers ran the PCR with 60 Vbeta and 13 Jbeta primers. Here immunoSEQ multiplex PCR was the method, and the copy in TCRdb shows in-frame clones only, minus some. The profile shows 100,000 to 150,000 clones, approximately 80% of them singletons. Material: PBMCs. These receptors were taken from a man aged 25 to 45 in good health and CMV-seropositive.

This rearrangement joins TRBV7-2 to TRBJ1-1; 8 bases align to TRBD1. V lost 2 bases, J lost 5 bases, and 7 bases stayed unmatched. From germline, CDR1 is SGHTA and CDR2 FQGNSA. CDR3 length equals 15 residues. This CDR3 reads CASSLQAGGRTEAFF. CDR3 in DNA: TGTGCCAGCAGCTTACAGGCAGGGGGCCGAACTGAAGCTTTCTTT.

The genes are TRBV4-1 and TRBJ1-3; TRBD1 matches at 7 bases. The CDR3 length is 15 residues. From germline, CDR1 is MGHRA and CDR2 YSYEKL. The junction had 3 bases not matched to a gene; V was cut back by 3 bases and J by 1 base. CDR3 nucleotide sequence: TGCGCCAGCAGCCAGGGGACAGCGTCTGGAAACACCATATATTTT. Amino acid sequence: CASSQGTASGNTIYF.

The chain carries TRBV6-4 and TRBJ2-6; D remains ambiguous. Germline V gene sequence: CDR1 MRHNA, CDR2 SNTAGT. V shed 1 base and J shed 3 bases, with 13 bases lying between them. This CDR3 spans 17 amino acids. In nucleotides, the CDR3 is TGTGCCAGCAGTGACTACCCAACCTCCGGTGGGGCCAACGTCCTGACTTTC. This encodes CASSDYPTSGGANVLTF.

This sequence joins TRBV14 and TRBJ2-5; D is perhaps TRBD1 (6 bases). Trimming took off 4 bases at V and 8 bases at J, with 11 bases between the two ends. CDR3 size: 12 residues. Germline V gene data show CDR1 as SGHDN and CDR2 as FVKESK. The CDR3 sequence: CASSRYRDTQYF. CDR3 sequence (DNA): TGTGCCAGCAGCCGATACAGGGACACCCAGTACTTC.

The chain employs TRBV5-1 and TRBJ1-1; D uncertain. Trimming cost V 4 bases and J 7 bases, with 17 bases left between them. The CDR3 consists of 14 residues. Germline lookup yields CDR1 SGHRS and CDR2 YFSETQ. CDR3 amino acids: CASSPGGRQIEAFF. The CDR3 bases are TGCGCCAGCAGCCCAGGAGGACGGCAGATTGAAGCTTTCTTT.

V and J are TRBV28 and TRBJ1-1; D perhaps matches TRBD1 (5 bases). V gave up 7 bases and J gave up 9 bases, with 15 bases separating them. Germline CDR1 is MDHEN and CDR2 is SYDVKM. The CDR3 length is 12 residues. The CDR3: CASTVVGAKAFF. CDR3 in DNA: TGTGCCAGCACCGTGGTTGGGGCAAAAGCTTTCTTT.

This clone was seen only a few times. The genes are TRBV7-2 and TRBJ2-1, with D possibly matching TRBD2 (6 bases). Per germline, CDR1 SGHTA and CDR2 FQGNSA. The CDR3 totals 15 residues. Deletions cut 1 base from V and 2 bases from J, with 9 bases between. DNA of the CDR3: TGTGCCAGCAGCTTAGACGGGGGAACCTACAATGAGCAGTTCTTC. Amino acid sequence: CASSLDGGTYNEQFF.

This clone was seen once. The V call is TRBV4-1, the J call TRBJ2-5, with D perhaps matching TRBD1 (5 bases). The assigned J gene may be wrong: the sequence end matches TRBJ2-7 better. The CDR3 spans 13 residues. Germline V gene data show CDR1 as MGHRA and CDR2 as YSYEKL. CDR3 nucleotides: TGCGCCAGCAGTCCACCCAGGGCTGGCGAGCAGTACTTC. Encoded protein: CASSPPRAGEQYF.

This chain connects TRBV28 to TRBJ2-5; 8 positions match TRBD1. J was trimmed by 5 bases and V by 6 bases; bases with no gene match: 8. CDR1 MDHEN and CDR2 SYDVKM come from the germline V gene. This CDR3 is 14 amino acids long. Here the CDR3 DNA reads TGTGCCAGCAGGGTGAACAGGGGGTGGGAGACCCAGTACTTC. Translated: CASRVNRGWETQYF.

The chain is built from TRBV5-1 and TRBJ2-5, with 8 bases fitting TRBD1. V was clipped by 1 base and J by 3 bases; unmatched bases: 5. The CDR3 spans 15 residues. Germline values: CDR1 SGHRS, CDR2 YFSETQ. Here the CDR3 reads CASSLQGAVEETQYF. The CDR3 nucleotides are TGCGCCAGCAGCTTGCAGGGGGCTGTGGAAGAGACCCAGTACTTC.

This clone appeared once. The sample holds other DNA sequences that translate to the same CDR3. This chain links TRBV11-3 with TRBJ2-5, with TRBD2 identical over 8 bases. The germline V gene has CDR1 SGHNT and CDR2 YENEEA. Trimming took 5 bases from V and 1 from J; bases not matched to a gene: 6. The CDR3 loop spans 15 amino acids. This chain's CDR3 is CASSLGGTSQETQYF. CDR3 sequence (DNA): TGTGCCAGCAGCCTAGGGGGGACTAGCCAAGAGACCCAGTACTTC.

The chain carries TRBV5-1 and TRBJ1-2; tentatively, D is TRBD1 (6 bases). Germline CDR1 reads SGHRS; CDR2 reads YFSETQ. The CDR3 has 17 amino acids. V was clipped by 3 bases and J by 4 bases, with 22 bases between them. The CDR3 coding sequence is TGCGCCAGCAGCTATACCCCTGGACAGTCGGGGGGCTATGGCTACACCTTC. As protein: CASSYTPGQSGGYGYTF.

V is TRBV2 and J is TRBJ2-1, with 10 bases matching TRBD2. From germline, CDR1 is SNHLY and CDR2 FYNNEI. V shed 6 bases and J 3 bases; nucleotides not matched to a gene: 2. CDR3 length equals 14 residues. The CDR3 protein is CASRERGGYNEQFF. The CDR3 nucleotides are TGTGCCAGCAGGGAGCGGGGGGGCTACAATGAGCAGTTCTTC. The variable domain in full, completed from reference TRBV2 and TRBJ2-1, reads EPEVTQTPSHQVTQMGQEVILRCVPISNHLYFYWYRQILGQKVEFLVSFYNNEISEKSEIFDDQFSVERPDGSNFTLKIRSTKLEDSAMYFCASRERGGYNEQFFGPGTRLTVL.

The rearrangement uses TRBV12-5 and TRBJ2-1, with 7 bases matching TRBD2. The germline V gene encodes CDR1 LGHNT and CDR2 FRNRAP. V lost 0 bases and J lost 5; bases outside the gene matches: 10. This CDR3 region has 17 residues. Here the CDR3 DNA reads TGTGCTAGTGGTTTGGTACTGAGAGCGGGGAGACACAATGAGCAGTTCTTC. It translates to CASGLVLRAGRHNEQFF.

This chain links TRBV6-5 with TRBJ2-1, with a tentative D call TRBD2 (5 bases). CDR1 and CDR2 from the germline V gene are MNHEY and SVGAGI. Trimming took off 2 bases at V and 9 bases at J, with 8 bases between the two ends. The CDR3 runs 12 residues. CDR3 DNA: TGTGCCAGCAGTTACCTCCGGGGTGAGCAGTTCTTC. It encodes CASSYLRGEQFF.

The chain has TRBV18 and TRBJ2-2; the D is unclear. Trimming left V 2 bases short and J 6 bases short, with 10 bases between. Germline V gene sequence: CDR1 KGHSH, CDR2 LQKENI. This CDR3 region has 14 residues. The CDR3 DNA reads TGTGCCAGCTCACCAGGTACTTGGTCCGGGGAGCTGTTTTTT. Amino acid sequence: CASSPGTWSGELFF.

The chain employs TRBV12-5 and TRBJ2-5, with 7 bases matching TRBD1. Trimming removed 2 bases from V and 5 bases from J; junction bases left unmatched: 5. Germline V gives CDR1 LGHNT, CDR2 FRNRAP. The CDR3 contains 14 residues. CDR3 sequence reads: CASGLTIGGETQYF. CDR3 bases: TGTGCTAGTGGTTTGACCATAGGGGGCGAGACCCAGTACTTC.

In nucleotides, the CDR3 is TGCGCCAGCAGCCTAGCGGAGCTCCCGCACAATGAGCAGTTCTTC. It is translated as CASSLAELPHNEQFF. The genes are TRBV4-1 and TRBJ2-1, with a possible D match to TRBD2 (6 bases). The CDR3 has 15 residues. Germline V gene lookup returns CDR1 MGHRA and CDR2 YSYEKL. Trimming took 4 bases from V and 5 from J, leaving 15 bases between them.

V is TRBV12-5 and J is TRBJ2-5; no clear D gene. Near its end, the DNA agrees better with TRBJ2-7, so the J call may be wrong. Germline-derived CDR1 and CDR2 are LGHNT and FRNRAP. The CDR3 is 12 amino acids. CDR3 DNA: TGTGCTAGTGGTTCCGCAACCTACGAGCAGTACTTC. Its translation: CASGSATYEQYF.

The gene calls are TRBV27 and TRBJ2-5, with 12 bases lining up with TRBD2. This CDR3 spans 16 amino acids. Trimming took 5 bases from V and 5 from J; bases not matched to a gene: 9. CDR1 is MNHEY, CDR2 SMNVEV, per germline (reference sequence). The CDR3 spells CASSELAGGPFETQYF. CDR3 nucleotide sequence: TGTGCCAGCAGTGAACTAGCGGGGGGCCCCTTTGAGACCCAGTACTTC.

The chain couples TRBV6-5 to TRBJ2-3, with no clear D. V was cut by 2 bases and J by 6 bases, with 9 bases left in between. Looked up from germline, CDR1 is MNHEY and CDR2 is SVGAGI. The CDR3 is made up of 13 amino acids. The CDR3: CASSYELLDTQYF. The DNA for the CDR3 is TGTGCCAGCAGTTACGAGCTTCTGGATACGCAGTATTTT.

The chain employs TRBV7-6 and TRBJ2-7; tentative D call: TRBD2 (6 bases). This CDR3 has 15 amino acids. CDR1 SGHVS and CDR2 FNYEAQ come from the germline V gene. Trimming left V 1 base short and J 6 bases short, with 16 bases between. CDR3 nucleotides: TGTGCCAGCAGCTTAGAGGTGGGGACTTCGGCCGAGCAGTACTTC. Its translation: CASSLEVGTSAEQYF.